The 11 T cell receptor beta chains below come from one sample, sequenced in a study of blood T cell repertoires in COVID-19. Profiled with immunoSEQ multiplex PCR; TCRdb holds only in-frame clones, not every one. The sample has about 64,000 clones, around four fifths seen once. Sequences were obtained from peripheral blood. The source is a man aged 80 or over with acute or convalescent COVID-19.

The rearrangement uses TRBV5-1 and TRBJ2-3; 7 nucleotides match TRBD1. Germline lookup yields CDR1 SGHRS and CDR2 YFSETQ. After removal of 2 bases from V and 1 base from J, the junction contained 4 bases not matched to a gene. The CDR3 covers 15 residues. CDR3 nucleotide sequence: TGCGCCAGCAGCTTACAGGGGTCTGGCACAGATACGCAGTATTTT. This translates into CASSLQGSGTDTQYF.

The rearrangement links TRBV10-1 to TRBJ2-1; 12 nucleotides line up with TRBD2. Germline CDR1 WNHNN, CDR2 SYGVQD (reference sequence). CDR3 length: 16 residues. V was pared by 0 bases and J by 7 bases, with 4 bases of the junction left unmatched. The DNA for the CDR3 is TGCGCCAGCAGTGAGTCCCTAGCGGGGGGGCGGAATGAGCAGTTCTTC. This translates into CASSESLAGGRNEQFF.

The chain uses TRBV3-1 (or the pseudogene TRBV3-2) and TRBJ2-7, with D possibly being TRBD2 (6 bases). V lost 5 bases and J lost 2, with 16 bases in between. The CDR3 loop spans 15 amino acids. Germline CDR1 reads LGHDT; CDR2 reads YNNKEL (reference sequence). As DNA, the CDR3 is TGTGCCAGCAGCTCAGCCCTGGGGGGAACCTACGAGCAGTACTTC. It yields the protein CASSSALGGTYEQYF.

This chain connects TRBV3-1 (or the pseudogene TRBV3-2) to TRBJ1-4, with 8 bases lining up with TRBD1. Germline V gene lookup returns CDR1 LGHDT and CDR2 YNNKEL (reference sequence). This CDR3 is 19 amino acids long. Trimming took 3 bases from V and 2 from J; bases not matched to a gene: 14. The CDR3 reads CASSQTELGRGLTNEKLFF. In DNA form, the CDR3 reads TGTGCCAGCAGCCAGACTGAGTTGGGCAGGGGGCTTACTAATGAAAAACTGTTTTTT.

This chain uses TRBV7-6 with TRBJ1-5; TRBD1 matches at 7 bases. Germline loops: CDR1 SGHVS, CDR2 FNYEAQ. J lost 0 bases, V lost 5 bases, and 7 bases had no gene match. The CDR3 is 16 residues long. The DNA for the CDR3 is TGTGCCAGCAGCCCGGAGACAGGGACTAGCAATCAGCCCCAGCATTTT. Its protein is CASSPETGTSNQPQHF.

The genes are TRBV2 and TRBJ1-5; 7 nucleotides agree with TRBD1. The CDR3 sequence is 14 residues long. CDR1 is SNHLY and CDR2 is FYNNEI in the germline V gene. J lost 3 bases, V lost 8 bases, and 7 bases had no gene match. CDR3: CASAETGYNQPQHF. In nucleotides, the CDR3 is TGTGCCAGCGCTGAGACAGGGTACAATCAGCCCCAGCATTTT.

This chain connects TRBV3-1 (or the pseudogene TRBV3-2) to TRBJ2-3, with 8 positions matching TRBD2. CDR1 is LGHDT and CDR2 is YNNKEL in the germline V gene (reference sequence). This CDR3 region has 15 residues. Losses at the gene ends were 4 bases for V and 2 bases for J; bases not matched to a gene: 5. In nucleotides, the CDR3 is TGTGCCAGCAGCCCAATCGGACTAGCCACAGATACGCAGTATTTT. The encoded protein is CASSPIGLATDTQYF.

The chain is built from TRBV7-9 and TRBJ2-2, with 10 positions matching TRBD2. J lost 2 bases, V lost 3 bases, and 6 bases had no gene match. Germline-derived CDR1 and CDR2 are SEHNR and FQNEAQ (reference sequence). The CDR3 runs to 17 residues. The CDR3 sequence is CASSFPSGRYNTGELFF. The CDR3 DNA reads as TGTGCCAGCAGCTTCCCTAGCGGGAGATATAACACCGGGGAGCTGTTTTTT.

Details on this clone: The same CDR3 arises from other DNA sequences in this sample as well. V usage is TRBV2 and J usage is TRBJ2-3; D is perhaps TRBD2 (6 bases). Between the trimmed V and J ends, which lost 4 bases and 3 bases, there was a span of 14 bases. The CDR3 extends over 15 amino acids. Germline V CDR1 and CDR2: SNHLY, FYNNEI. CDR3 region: CASSGTGGPTDTQYF. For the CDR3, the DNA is TGTGCCAGCAGTGGGACCGGGGGACCTACAGATACGCAGTATTTT.

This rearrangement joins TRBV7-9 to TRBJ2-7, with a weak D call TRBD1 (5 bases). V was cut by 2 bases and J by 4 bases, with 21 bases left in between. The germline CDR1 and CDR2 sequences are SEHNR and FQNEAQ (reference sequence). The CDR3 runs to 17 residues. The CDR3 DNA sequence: TGTGCCAGCAGCTTATCGGTAGGGGTAACAGGCAGATACGAGCAGTACTTC. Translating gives CASSLSVGVTGRYEQYF. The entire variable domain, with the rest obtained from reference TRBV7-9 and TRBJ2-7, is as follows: DTGVSQNPRHKITKRGQNVTFRCDPISEHNRLYWYRQTLGQGPEFLTYFQNEAQLEKSRLLSDRFSAERPKGSFSTLEIQRTEQGDSAMYLCASSLSVGVTGRYEQYFGPGTRLTVT.

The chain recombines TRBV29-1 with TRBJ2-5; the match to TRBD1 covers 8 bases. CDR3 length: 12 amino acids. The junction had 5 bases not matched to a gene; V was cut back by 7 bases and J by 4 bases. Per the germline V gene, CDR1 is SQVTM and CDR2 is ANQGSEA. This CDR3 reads CSAGTGRETQYF. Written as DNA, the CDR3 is TGCAGCGCGGGGACAGGTAGAGAGACCCAGTACTTC.